One sample yielded the 3 T cell receptor beta chains listed below, sequenced in a study of cytotoxic CD8 clonotypes in ibrutinib-treated CLL. Data came from immunoSEQ multiplex PCR; TCRdb stores just in-frame clones and leaves some out. The sample lists roughly 150,000 clones, more than 80% seen once, with about 5% in the top ten. The sequencing used PBMCs, collected after 24 months of ibrutinib treatment. These receptors came from a human donor with chronic lymphocytic leukemia.

The rearrangement joins TRBV7-5 to TRBJ1-4. TRBV7-5 corresponds to a pseudogene. The CDR3 is 11 amino acids. The CDR3 DNA sequence: TGTGTCAGAAGGAGGGGTGGAAAACTGTTTTTT. This sequence encodes CVRRRGGKLFF.

The V gene is TRBV19, the J gene TRBJ2-3; the D gene is possibly TRBD2 (6 bases). V lost 4 bases and J lost 1, with 9 bases in between. CDR3 size: 14 residues. Looked up from germline, CDR1 is LNHDA and CDR2 is SQIVND (reference sequence). CDR3 bases: TGTGCCAGTAGTAGCAGCGGGCGCACAGATACGCAGTATTTT. Amino acids: CASSSSGRTDTQYF.

This clone turned up a few times. The chain carries TRBV6-1 and TRBJ1-5; D not certain. There are 15 residues in the CDR3. The V gene's germline CDR1 is MNHNS and CDR2 SASEGT. The V end was cut by 0 bases, the J end by 0 bases, with 6 bases between. For the CDR3, the DNA is TGTGCCAGCAGTGAAGCTCTTCATAGCAATCAGCCCCAGCATTTT. Its protein product is CASSEALHSNQPQHF.